These 5 T cell receptor beta chains were sequenced from one sample in a study of shared clonotypes between healthy human individuals. Naive-designated CD8 cells lacked CD45RO, were positively enriched for CCR7, and omitted terminally differentiated effector memory CD45RA+ cells. The data were produced by immunoSEQ multiplex PCR, yet TCRdb's version contains in-frame clones alone and is incomplete. This sample has over 2 million clones; approximately 94% occur once, and the top ten carry around 1.1%. Sequencing input: naive CD8+ T cells sorted from blood. The receptor set was obtained from a man aged 18 to 29 in good health.

The V and J genes are TRBV4-1 and TRBJ1-6, with D unresolved. This CDR3 is built from 17 residues. Trimming removed 0 bases from V and 10 bases from J, with 19 bases in between. The germline CDR1 and CDR2 sequences are MGHRA and YSYEKL. The DNA for the CDR3 is TGCGCCAGCAGCCAAGAGAGAGCGGCTAGCCGGGGATCACCCCTCCACTTT. This translates into CASSQERAASRGSPLHF.

This clone was picked up one time. The V and J genes are TRBV6-6 and TRBJ2-2; 11 bases line up with TRBD2. The CDR3 runs to 15 residues. The germline V gene encodes CDR1 MNHNY and CDR2 SVGAGI (reference sequence). The V segment lost 4 bases and the J segment 9 bases; nucleotides outside the gene matches: 7. This CDR3 reads CASSLLAGERRELFF. DNA of the CDR3: TGTGCCAGCAGTTTACTAGCGGGAGAACGAAGGGAGCTGTTTTTT.

The chain recombines TRBV7-6 with TRBJ2-5; 12 bases line up with TRBD1. The CDR3 has 15 residues. V dropped 4 bases and J dropped 4; count of bases not matched to a gene: 4. Germline CDR1 SGHVS, CDR2 FNYEAQ. Here the CDR3 reads CASSSGQGAGETQYF. In nucleotides, the CDR3 is TGTGCCAGCAGCTCGGGACAGGGGGCTGGAGAGACCCAGTACTTC.

This clone occurred once. The chain carries TRBV30 and TRBJ1-6; D perhaps matches TRBD1 (5 bases). The CDR3 totals 15 residues. Trimming pared 4 bases from V and 0 bases from J, leaving 10 bases between. CDR1 and CDR2 (germline): GTSNPN, SVGIG (reference sequence). CDR3 region: CAWTGRGSYNSPLHF. The CDR3 DNA reads as TGTGCCTGGACAGGGAGAGGCTCCTATAATTCACCCCTCCACTTT.

The chain links TRBV30 to TRBJ1-3; D not certain. The CDR3 covers 16 residues. Germline V CDR1 and CDR2: GTSNPN, SVGIG (reference sequence). V lost 1 base, J lost 3 bases, and 16 bases lay in between. CDR3 region: CAWSDVPGGIGNTIYF. The CDR3 nucleotides are TGTGCCTGGAGTGACGTCCCCGGCGGTATTGGAAACACCATATATTTT.